This T cell receptor beta chain emerged from a study of OX40 agonist ivuxolimab in advanced cancers. Study-level results: At 0.1 to 3.0 mg/kg and by week 6, clonal expansion occurred in CD4+ and CD8+ blood T cells.

Remarks on this clone: Antigen: not known.

Only in-frame clones appear in the TCRdb table, and some are missing; sequencing was by immunoSEQ multiplex PCR. The data show approximately 68,000 clones, roughly 80% seen once. Germline lookup yields CDR1 SGHAT and CDR2 FQNNGV. CDR3 length: 16 residues. The junction had 9 bases not matched to a gene; V was cut back by 5 bases and J by 6 bases. The chain couples TRBV11-2 to TRBJ2-1; 11 bases align to TRBD2. The sequence was collected from an adult with an advanced solid tumor such as melanoma, head and neck, liver or kidney cancer. The source material was CD4+ or CD8+ T cells sorted from blood, sampled in a trial of the OX40 agonist ivuxolimab. DNA for the CDR3: TGTGCCAGCAGCGTCACCAATAGCGGGGGGGCCAATGAGCAGTTCTTC. This sequence encodes CASSVTNSGGANEQFF.